This T cell receptor beta chain appears in the sequencing data of a study of spatial heterogeneity in lung cancer. About the research overall: The average appearance count of each unique TCR and UMI combination in raw reads was more than 9.5.

The CDR3 is 13 residues long. V lost 6 bases and J lost 1, with 9 bases in between. The germline V gene has CDR1 SNHLY and CDR2 FYNNEI. Sample time point: blood at routine non-recurrence follow-up after resection. This clonotype showed up just a few times. Every TCR cDNA molecule bore its own unique molecular identifier. One entry per CDR3 protein results from TCRdb running MiXCR on the 5' RACE reads. Here the sample spans approximately 110,000 distinct CDR3 sequences, 10% to 12% being singletons. The sequence was obtained from a female donor with early-stage non-small cell lung cancer. The source was PBMCs, collected at follow-up. The chain is built from TRBV2 and TRBJ2-5; D not certain. The CDR3 DNA sequence: TGTGCCAGCAGCCGAAGTCCCCAAGAGACCCAGTACTTC. Its protein product is CASSRSPQETQYF.